Sequencing of this T cell receptor beta chain was carried out in a study of blood T cell repertoires in COVID-19. Looking at the study overall: Samples came from the United States, Italy and Spain, spanning acute and convalescent COVID-19. T cells, B-cell-depleted T cells, or PBMCs provided the cDNA or gDNA that served as material.

This CDR3 region has 18 residues. CDR1 is SGHNT and CDR2 is YENEEA in the germline V gene. With V trimmed by 5 bases and J by 2 bases, 13 bases remained unmatched. Under the authors' procedure: Nucleated cell counts were estimated from reference gene primer amplification. Only in-frame clones appear in the TCRdb table, and some are missing; sequencing was by immunoSEQ multiplex PCR. V and J calls and clone size are given by that table; D and trimming were obtained from the DNA. Of just over 80,000 clones detected, 81% appear once; the ten largest clones hold approximately 40%. The rearrangement uses TRBV11-3 and TRBJ2-7; 12 bases line up with TRBD2. This TCR was sampled from a man of 80 years or more with acute or convalescent COVID-19. Sequenced input: peripheral blood. The CDR3 protein is CASSAETSGGPETYEQYF. In nucleotides, the CDR3 is TGTGCCAGCAGCGCAGAGACTAGCGGGGGACCAGAGACCTACGAGCAGTACTTC. The full variable domain, rest sourced from reference TRBV11-3 and TRBJ2-7, is EAGVVQSPRYKIIEKKQPVAFWCNPISGHNTLYWYLQNLGQGPELLIRYENEEAVDDSQLPKDRFSAERLKGVDSTLKIQPAELGDSAVYLCASSAETSGGPETYEQYFGPGTRLTVT.